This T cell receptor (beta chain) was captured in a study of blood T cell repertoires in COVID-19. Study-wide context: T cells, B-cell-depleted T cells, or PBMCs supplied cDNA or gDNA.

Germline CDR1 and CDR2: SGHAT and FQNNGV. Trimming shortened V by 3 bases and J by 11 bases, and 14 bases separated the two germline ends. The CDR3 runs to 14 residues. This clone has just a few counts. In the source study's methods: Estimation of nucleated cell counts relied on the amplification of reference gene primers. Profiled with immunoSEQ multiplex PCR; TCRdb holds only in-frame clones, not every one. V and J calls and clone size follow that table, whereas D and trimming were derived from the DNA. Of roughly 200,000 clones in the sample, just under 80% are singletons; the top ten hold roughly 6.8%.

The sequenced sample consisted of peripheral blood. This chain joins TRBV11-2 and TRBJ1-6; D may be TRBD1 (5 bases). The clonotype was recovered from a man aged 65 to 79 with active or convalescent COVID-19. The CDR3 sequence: CASSFGGGSTPLHF. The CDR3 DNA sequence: TGTGCCAGCAGCTTCGGGGGGGGGAGCACACCCCTCCACTTT.